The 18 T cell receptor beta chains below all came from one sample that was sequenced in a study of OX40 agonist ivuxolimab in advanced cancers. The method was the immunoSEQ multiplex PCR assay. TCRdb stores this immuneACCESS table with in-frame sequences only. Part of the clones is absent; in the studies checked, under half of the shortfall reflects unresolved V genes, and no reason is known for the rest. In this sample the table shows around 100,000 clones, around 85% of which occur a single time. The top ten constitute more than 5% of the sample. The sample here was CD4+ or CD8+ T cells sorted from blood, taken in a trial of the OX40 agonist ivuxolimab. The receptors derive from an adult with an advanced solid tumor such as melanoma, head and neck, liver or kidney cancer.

CDR3 sequence reads: CASSQGADTEAFF. In nucleotides, the CDR3 is TGTGCCAGCTCACAGGGGGCCGACACTGAAGCTTTCTTT. The rearrangement joins TRBV18 to TRBJ1-1; TRBD1 aligns across 7 bases. The junction had 2 bases not matched to a gene; V was cut back by 4 bases and J by 3 bases. The CDR3 covers 13 residues. Germline CDR1 reads KGHSH; CDR2 reads LQKENI. Variable domain in full (rest from reference TRBV18 and TRBJ1-1): NAGVMQNPRHLVRRRGQEARLRCSPMKGHSHVYWYRQLPEEGLKFMVYLQKENIIDESGMPKERFSAEFPKEGPSILRIQQVVRGDSAAYFCASSQGADTEAFFGQGTRLTVV.

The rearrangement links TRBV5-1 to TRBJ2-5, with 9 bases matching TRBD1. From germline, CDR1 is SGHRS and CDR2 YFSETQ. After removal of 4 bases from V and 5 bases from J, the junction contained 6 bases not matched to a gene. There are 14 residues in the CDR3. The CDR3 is CASSGTGGHETQYF. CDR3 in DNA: TGCGCCAGCAGCGGTACAGGGGGCCATGAGACCCAGTACTTC. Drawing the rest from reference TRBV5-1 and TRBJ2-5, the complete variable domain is KAGVTQTPRYLIKTRGQQVTLSCSPISGHRSVSWYQQTPGQGLQFLFEYFSETQRNKGNFPGRFSGRQFSNSRSEMNVSTLELGDSALYLCASSGTGGHETQYFGPGTRLLVL.

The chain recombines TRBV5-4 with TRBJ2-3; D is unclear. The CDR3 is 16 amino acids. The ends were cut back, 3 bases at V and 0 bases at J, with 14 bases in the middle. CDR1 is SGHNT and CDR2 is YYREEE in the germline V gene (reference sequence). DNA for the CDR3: TGTGCCAGCAGCTCCCCTTTCACGGGTAGCACAGATACGCAGTATTTT. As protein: CASSSPFTGSTDTQYF.

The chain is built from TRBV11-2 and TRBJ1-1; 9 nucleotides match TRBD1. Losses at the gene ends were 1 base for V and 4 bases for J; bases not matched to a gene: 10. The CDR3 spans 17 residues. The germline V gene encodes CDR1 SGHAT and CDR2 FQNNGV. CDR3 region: CASSLVSGTGRVTEAFF. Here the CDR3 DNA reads TGTGCCAGCAGCTTAGTATCTGGGACAGGGAGGGTCACTGAAGCTTTCTTT.

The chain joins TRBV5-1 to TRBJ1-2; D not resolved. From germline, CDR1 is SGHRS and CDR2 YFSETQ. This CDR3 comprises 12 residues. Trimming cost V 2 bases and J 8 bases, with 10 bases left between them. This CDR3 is CASSFSGGGYTF. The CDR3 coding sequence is TGCGCCAGCAGCTTCAGCGGTGGGGGCTACACCTTC.

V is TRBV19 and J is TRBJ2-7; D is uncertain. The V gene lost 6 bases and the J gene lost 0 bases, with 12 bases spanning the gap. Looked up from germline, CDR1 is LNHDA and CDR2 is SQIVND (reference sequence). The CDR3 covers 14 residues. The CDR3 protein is CASRKAGHSYEQYF. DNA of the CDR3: TGTGCCAGTAGGAAAGCCGGTCACTCCTACGAGCAGTACTTC.

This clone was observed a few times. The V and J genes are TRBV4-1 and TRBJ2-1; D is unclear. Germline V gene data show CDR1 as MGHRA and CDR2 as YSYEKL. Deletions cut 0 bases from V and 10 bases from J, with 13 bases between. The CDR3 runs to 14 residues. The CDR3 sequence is CASSQEGFASEQFF. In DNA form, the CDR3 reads TGCGCCAGCAGCCAAGAAGGGTTCGCATCCGAGCAGTTCTTC.

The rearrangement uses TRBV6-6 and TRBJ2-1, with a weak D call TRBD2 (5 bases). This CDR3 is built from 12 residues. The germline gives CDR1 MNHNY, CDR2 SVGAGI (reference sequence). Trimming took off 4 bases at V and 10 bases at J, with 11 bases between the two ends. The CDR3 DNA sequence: TGTGCCAGCAGTTCCGGGGTCTTCGAGCAGTTCTTC. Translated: CASSSGVFEQFF.

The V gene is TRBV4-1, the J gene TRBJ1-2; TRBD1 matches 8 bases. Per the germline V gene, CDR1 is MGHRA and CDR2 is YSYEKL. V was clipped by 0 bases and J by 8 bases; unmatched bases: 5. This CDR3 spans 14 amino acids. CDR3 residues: CASSQDRTGRGYTF. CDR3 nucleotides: TGCGCCAGCAGCCAAGATAGGACAGGGAGAGGCTACACCTTC.

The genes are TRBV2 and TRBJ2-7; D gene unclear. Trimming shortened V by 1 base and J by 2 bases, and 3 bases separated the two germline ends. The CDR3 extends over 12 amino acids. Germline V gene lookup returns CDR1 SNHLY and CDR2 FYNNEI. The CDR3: CASSEDAYEQYF. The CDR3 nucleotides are TGTGCCAGCAGTGAAGACGCCTACGAGCAGTACTTC.

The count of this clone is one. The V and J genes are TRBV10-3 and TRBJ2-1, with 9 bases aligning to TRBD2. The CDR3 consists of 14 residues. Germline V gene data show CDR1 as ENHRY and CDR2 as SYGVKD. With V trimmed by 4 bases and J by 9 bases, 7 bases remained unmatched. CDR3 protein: CAISGTGTSSEQFF. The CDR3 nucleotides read TGTGCCATCAGTGGGACCGGGACTAGCAGTGAGCAGTTCTTC.

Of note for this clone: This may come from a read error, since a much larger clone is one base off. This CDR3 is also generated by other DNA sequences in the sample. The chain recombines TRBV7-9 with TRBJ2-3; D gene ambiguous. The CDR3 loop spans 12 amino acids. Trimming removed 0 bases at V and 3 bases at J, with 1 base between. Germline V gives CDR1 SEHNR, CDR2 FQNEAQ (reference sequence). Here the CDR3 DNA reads TGTGCCAGCAGCTTAGCTACAGATACGCAGTATTTT. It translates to CASSLATDTQYF.

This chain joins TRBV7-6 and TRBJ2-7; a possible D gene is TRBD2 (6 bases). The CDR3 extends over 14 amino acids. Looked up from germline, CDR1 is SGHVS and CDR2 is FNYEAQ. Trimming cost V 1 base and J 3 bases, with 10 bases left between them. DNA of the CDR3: TGTGCCAGCAGCTTAGGGGGAGGTAGCTACGAGCAGTACTTC. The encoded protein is CASSLGGGSYEQYF.

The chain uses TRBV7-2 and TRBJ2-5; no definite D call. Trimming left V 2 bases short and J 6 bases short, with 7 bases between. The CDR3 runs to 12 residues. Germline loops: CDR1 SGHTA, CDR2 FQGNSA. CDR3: CASSLSRKTQYF. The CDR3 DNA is TGTGCCAGCAGCTTAAGTCGAAAGACCCAGTACTTC.

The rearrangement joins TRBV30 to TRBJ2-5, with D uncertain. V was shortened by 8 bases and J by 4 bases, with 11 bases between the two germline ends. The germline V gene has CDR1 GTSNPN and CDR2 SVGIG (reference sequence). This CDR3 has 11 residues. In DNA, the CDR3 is TGTGCCCAGGAATGGGGAGAGACCCAGTACTTC. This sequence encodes CAQEWGETQYF.

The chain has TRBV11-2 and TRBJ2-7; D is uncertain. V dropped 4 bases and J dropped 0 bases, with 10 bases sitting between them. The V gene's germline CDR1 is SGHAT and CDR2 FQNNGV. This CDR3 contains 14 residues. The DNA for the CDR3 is TGTGCCAGCAGCTGGGGATTTAGCTCCTACGAGCAGTACTTC. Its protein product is CASSWGFSSYEQYF.

This CDR3 reads CASTLGAGYGYTF. The CDR3 nucleotides read TGTGCCAGCACGTTGGGTGCGGGGTATGGCTACACCTTC. The V call is TRBV7-8, the J call TRBJ1-2; no reliable D call. CDR1 and CDR2 from the germline V gene are SGHVS and FQNEAQ. This CDR3 region has 13 residues. The V end was cut by 7 bases, the J end by 5 bases, with 14 bases between.

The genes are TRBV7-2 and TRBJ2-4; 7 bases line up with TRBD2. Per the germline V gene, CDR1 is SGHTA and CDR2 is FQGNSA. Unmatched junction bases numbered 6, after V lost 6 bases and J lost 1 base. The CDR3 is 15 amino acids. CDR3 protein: CASRMTSFAKNIQYF. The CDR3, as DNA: TGTGCCAGCAGGATGACTAGCTTCGCCAAAAACATTCAGTACTTC.